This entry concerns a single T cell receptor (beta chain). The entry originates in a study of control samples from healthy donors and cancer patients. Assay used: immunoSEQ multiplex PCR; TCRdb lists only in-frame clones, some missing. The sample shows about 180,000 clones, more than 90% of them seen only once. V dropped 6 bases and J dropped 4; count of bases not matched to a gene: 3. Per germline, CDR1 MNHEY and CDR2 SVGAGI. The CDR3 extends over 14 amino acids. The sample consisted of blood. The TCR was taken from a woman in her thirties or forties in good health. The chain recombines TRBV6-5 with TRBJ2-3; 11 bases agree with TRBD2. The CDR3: CASSGLAGPDTQYF. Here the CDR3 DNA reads TGTGCCAGCAGCGGACTAGCGGGCCCAGATACGCAGTATTTT.